This T cell receptor (beta chain) was sequenced during a study of Ad26.COV2.S vaccination and SARS-CoV-2 variants. Overall study findings and caveats: Researchers cautioned that TCR breadth and depth analyses may have underestimated total T cell responses. People who got the vaccine or the placebo had similar non-spike TCR breadth.

Clones were read by immunoSEQ multiplex PCR, and TCRdb kept only the in-frame ones, dropping some. The repertoire holds under 150,000 clones, with 86% as singletons. Remarks on this clone: Its antigen is not identified.

Per the germline V gene, CDR1 is GTSNPN and CDR2 is SVGIG (reference sequence). Trimming pared 5 bases from V and 6 bases from J, leaving 7 bases between. This CDR3 has 10 residues. The V and J genes are TRBV30 and TRBJ1-1; a possible D gene is TRBD1 (5 bases). Sequencing used peripheral blood, obtained after recovery from COVID-19. The receptor was isolated from a human donor who had recovered from COVID-19. CDR3 sequence (DNA): TGTGCCTGGGGGGACCCTGAAGCTTTCTTT. It is translated as CAWGDPEAFF. The full variable domain, with the rest looked up from reference TRBV30 and TRBJ1-1, is SQTIHQWPATLVQPVGSPLSLECTVEGTSNPNLYWYRQAAGRGLQLLFYSVGIGQISSEVPQNLSASRPQDRQFILSSKKLLLSDSGFYLCAWGDPEAFFGQGTRLTVV.